This entry is about one T cell receptor beta chain. This sample was taken from a study of shared clonotypes between healthy human individuals. The CDR3 runs 12 residues. V shed 5 bases, J shed 7 bases, and the junction held 3 bases outside the gene matches. Per germline, CDR1 MDHEN and CDR2 SYDVKM. All donors were healthy HIV-negative adults lacking recent acute infections or vaccinations. Profiled with immunoSEQ multiplex PCR; TCRdb holds only in-frame clones, not every one. The sample lists 1,400,000 or so clones, approximately 98.5% seen once, with roughly 0.36% in the top ten. The sequence was obtained from a man under 40 in good health. The specimen sequenced was naive CD4+ T cells sorted from blood. Described subset: CD45RA+ positively selected. The chain has TRBV28 and TRBJ1-2, with 8 bases identical to TRBD1. The CDR3 reads CASSRQGSGYTF. The CDR3 bases are TGTGCCAGCAGTCGACAGGGGTCTGGCTACACCTTC.